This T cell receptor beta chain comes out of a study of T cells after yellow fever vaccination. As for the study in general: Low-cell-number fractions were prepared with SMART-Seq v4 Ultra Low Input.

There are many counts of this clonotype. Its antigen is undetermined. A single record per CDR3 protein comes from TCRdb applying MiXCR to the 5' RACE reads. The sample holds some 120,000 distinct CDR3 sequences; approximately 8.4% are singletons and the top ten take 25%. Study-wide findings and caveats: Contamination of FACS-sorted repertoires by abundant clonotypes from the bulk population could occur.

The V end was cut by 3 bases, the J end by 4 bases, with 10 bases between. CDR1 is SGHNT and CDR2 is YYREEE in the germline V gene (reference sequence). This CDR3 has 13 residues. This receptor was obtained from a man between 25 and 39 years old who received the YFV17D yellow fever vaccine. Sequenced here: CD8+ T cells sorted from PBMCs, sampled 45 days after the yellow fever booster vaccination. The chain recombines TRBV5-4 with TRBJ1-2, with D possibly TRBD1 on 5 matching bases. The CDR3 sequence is CASSSTEFYGYTF. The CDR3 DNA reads TGTGCCAGCAGCTCGACAGAATTCTATGGCTACACCTTC.